This entry describes one TCR beta chain. Original processing notes: Nucleated cell number was recorded as an estimate derived from reference gene primer amplification. Using immunoSEQ multiplex PCR, the repertoire was profiled, and TCRdb retains in-frame clones only, with some absent. V, J and clone size are taken as reported in that table, and D and trimming were inferred from the DNA itself. In the table there are over 350,000 clones, 88% of which are singletons. This record comes from a study of blood T cell repertoires in COVID-19. Study summary: Sources were T cells, B-cell-depleted T cells, or PBMCs; the material itself was cDNA or gDNA.

The V end was cut by 6 bases, the J end by 2 bases, with 14 bases between. This CDR3 has 14 amino acids. CDR1 is MDHEN and CDR2 is SYDVKM in the germline V gene. What was sequenced was PBMCs or T cells enriched from blood (not recorded which). This receptor was obtained from a woman between 18 and 29 years old who had recovered from COVID-19. V usage is TRBV28 and J usage is TRBJ2-7, with unresolved D. The DNA of the CDR3 is TGTGCCAGCAGCCCCCCCCGAGAGGCCTACGAGCAGTACTTC. Protein: CASSPPREAYEQYF. The whole variable domain, remainder taken from reference TRBV28 and TRBJ2-7, is DVKVTQSSRYLVKRTGEKVFLECVQDMDHENMFWYRQDPGLGLRLIYFSYDVKMKEKGDIPEGYSVSREKKERFSLILESASTNQTSMYLCASSPPREAYEQYFGPGTRLTVT.